Below are 2 T cell receptor beta chains sequenced from a single sample in a study of blood T cells in healthy people across ages. A second roughly 7 to 11 cycle PCR used barcoded and J-beta primers. TCRdb recomputed calls from the 5' RACE reads with MiXCR, one row per CDR3 protein. The sample has about 700,000 distinct CDR3 sequences, 32% seen once. Sequencing input: blood. Receptors were obtained from a woman aged 80 or over in good health.

The chain links TRBV6-2 or TRBV6-3 to TRBJ1-1; 7 bases align to TRBD1. The CDR3 consists of 14 residues. Trimming cost V 6 bases and J 1 base; bases outside gene matches: 5. The V gene's germline CDR1 is MNHEY and CDR2 SVGEGT. The CDR3 reads CASRRGLGNTEAFF. The CDR3 DNA follows: TGTGCCAGCAGAAGGGGGCTCGGGAACACTGAAGCTTTCTTT.

The V gene is TRBV7-2, the J gene TRBJ2-2; D gene unclear. The CDR3 has 16 residues. The germline V gene encodes CDR1 SGHTA and CDR2 FQGNSA. Trimming took off 2 bases at V and 6 bases at J, with 16 bases between the two ends. The CDR3 region has the DNA TGTGCCAGCAGCTTACGGGTACTGGGGTTGGCCGGGGAGCTGTTTTTT. Its protein is CASSLRVLGLAGELFF.